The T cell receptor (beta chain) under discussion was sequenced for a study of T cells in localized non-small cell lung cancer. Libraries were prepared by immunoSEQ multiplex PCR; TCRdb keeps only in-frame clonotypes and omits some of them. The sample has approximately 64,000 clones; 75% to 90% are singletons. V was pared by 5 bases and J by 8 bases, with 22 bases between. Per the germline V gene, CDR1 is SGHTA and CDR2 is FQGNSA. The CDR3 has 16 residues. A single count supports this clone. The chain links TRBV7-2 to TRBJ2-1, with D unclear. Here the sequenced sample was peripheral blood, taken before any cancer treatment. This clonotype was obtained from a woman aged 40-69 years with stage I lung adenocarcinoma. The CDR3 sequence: CASSPRLPQLSDEQFF. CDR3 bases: TGTGCCAGCAGCCCTAGACTCCCCCAATTGAGCGATGAGCAGTTCTTC.